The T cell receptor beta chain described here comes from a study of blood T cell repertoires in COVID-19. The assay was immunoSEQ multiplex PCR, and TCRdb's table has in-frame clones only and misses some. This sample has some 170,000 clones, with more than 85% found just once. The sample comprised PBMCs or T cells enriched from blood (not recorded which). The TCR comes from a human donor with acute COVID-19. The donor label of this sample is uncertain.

In DNA, the CDR3 is TGTGCCAGTAGCGGGGGACGGCTTAATTCACCCCTCCACTTT. It translates to CASSGGRLNSPLHF. The V and J genes are TRBV19 and TRBJ1-6, with D possibly matching TRBD1 (5 bases). Germline CDR1 and CDR2: LNHDA and SQIVND (reference sequence). Trimming removed 6 bases from V and 6 bases from J, with 12 bases in between. There are 14 residues in the CDR3.